The rows below give T cell receptor beta chains drawn from one sample of a study of cytomegalovirus exposure and HLA in healthy donors. Some clones are missing from TCRdb's copy, which holds only in-frame ones; the method was immunoSEQ multiplex PCR. In the table there are approximately 160,000 clones, approximately 80% of which are singletons. Sequenced: PBMCs. The receptors come from a man between 18 and 35 years old in good health and CMV-seropositive. Both conserved end residues are part of each CDR3. A D gene is named only where the DNA matches it firmly. The size field is filled for only some rows; it gives once, few, many or a size class.

cdr3_aa: CASSLARLSNQPQHF
cdr3_nt: TGTGCCAGCAGCTTAGCCCGACTCAGCAATCAGCCCCAGCATTTT
d_call: NA
clone_size: NA
j_call: TRBJ1-5
v_call: TRBV7-8

cdr3_aa: CASSVAGADTQYF
cdr3_nt: TGTGCCAGCAGCGTGGCGGGGGCAGATACGCAGTATTTT
d_call: TRBD2
clone_size: NA
j_call: TRBJ2-3
v_call: TRBV9

cdr3_aa: CASSLEQKAQYF
cdr3_nt: TGTGCCAGCAGCTTGGAACAGAAGGCGCAGTACTTC
d_call: NA
clone_size: NA
j_call: TRBJ2-7
v_call: TRBV5-6

cdr3_aa: CASSIRKESTDTQYF
cdr3_nt: TGTGCCAGTAGTATCAGGAAAGAAAGCACAGATACGCAGTATTTT
d_call: NA
clone_size: few
j_call: TRBJ2-3
v_call: TRBV19

cdr3_aa: CASSVGPVFFPPGELFF
cdr3_nt: TGTGCCAGCAGCGTAGGCCCAGTTTTCTTTCCTCCCGGGGAGCTGTTTTTT
d_call: NA
clone_size: few
j_call: TRBJ2-2
v_call: TRBV9

cdr3_aa: CASSEGVVGGNTGELFF
cdr3_nt: TGTGCCAGCAGTGAAGGGGTAGTGGGGGGGAACACCGGGGAGCTGTTTTTT
d_call: NA
clone_size: NA
j_call: TRBJ2-2
v_call: TRBV2

cdr3_aa: CAWSRQGALYGYTF
cdr3_nt: TGTGCCTGGAGTAGACAGGGGGCCCTCTATGGCTACACCTTC
d_call: TRBD1
clone_size: NA
j_call: TRBJ1-2
v_call: TRBV30

cdr3_aa: CAISEYPSANTGELFF
cdr3_nt: TGTGCCATCAGTGAGTACCCTAGTGCGAACACCGGGGAGCTGTTTTTT
d_call: NA
clone_size: NA
j_call: TRBJ2-2
v_call: TRBV10-3

cdr3_aa: CASSLAGRGNYEQYF
cdr3_nt: TGCGCCAGCAGCTTGGCCGGAAGGGGAAATTACGAGCAGTACTTC
d_call: NA
clone_size: NA
j_call: TRBJ2-7
v_call: TRBV5-1

cdr3_aa: CASSHGGYNEQFF
cdr3_nt: TGCGCCAGCAGCCATGGCGGATACAATGAGCAGTTCTTC
d_call: NA
clone_size: NA
j_call: TRBJ2-1
v_call: TRBV4-3

cdr3_aa: CASSERGQGRETQYF
cdr3_nt: TGTGCCAGCAGTGAAAGGGGACAGGGGCGGGAGACCCAGTACTTC
d_call: TRBD1
clone_size: NA
j_call: TRBJ2-5
v_call: TRBV6-1

cdr3_aa: CARSLWWGLYEKLFF
cdr3_nt: TGTGCCAGAAGCTTGTGGTGGGGGCTGTATGAAAAACTGTTTTTT
d_call: NA
clone_size: few
j_call: TRBJ1-4
v_call: TRBV5-3

cdr3_aa: CASSLGWHEAFF
cdr3_nt: TGTGCCAGCAGCTTGGGATGGCATGAAGCTTTCTTT
d_call: NA
clone_size: NA
j_call: TRBJ1-1
v_call: TRBV5-4

cdr3_aa: CASSQRTGPSYEQYF
cdr3_nt: TGCGCCAGCAGTCAACGGACAGGGCCGTCCTACGAGCAGTACTTC
d_call: TRBD1
clone_size: once
j_call: TRBJ2-7
v_call: TRBV23-1

cdr3_aa: CASSLKGTGKGNTEAFF
cdr3_nt: TGTGCCAGCAGTTTAAAGGGAACAGGGAAGGGTAACACTGAAGCTTTCTTT
d_call: NA
clone_size: NA
j_call: TRBJ1-1
v_call: TRBV27

cdr3_aa: CASSPTGVQQPQHF
cdr3_nt: TGTGCCAGCAGCCCAACAGGGGTACAACAGCCCCAGCATTTT
d_call: TRBD1
clone_size: NA
j_call: TRBJ1-5
v_call: TRBV28

cdr3_aa: CASSVDPGTRINEQFF
cdr3_nt: TGTGCCAGCAGCGTTGACCCCGGGACTAGAATCAATGAGCAGTTCTTC
d_call: TRBD2
clone_size: NA
j_call: TRBJ2-1
v_call: TRBV9

cdr3_aa: CASSLGAGQALHEQYF
cdr3_nt: TGCGCCAGCAGCTTGGGGGCCGGACAGGCCCTTCACGAGCAGTACTTC
d_call: TRBD1
clone_size: NA
j_call: TRBJ2-7
v_call: TRBV5-1

cdr3_aa: CASSQQGEGDQPQHF
cdr3_nt: TGTGCCAGCAGCCAACAGGGGGAGGGGGATCAGCCCCAGCATTTT
d_call: TRBD1
clone_size: few
j_call: TRBJ1-5
v_call: TRBV6-5

cdr3_aa: CASAKGINSRSENTEAFF
cdr3_nt: TGTGCCAGCGCCAAAGGAATAAATTCTAGAAGCGAGAACACTGAAGCTTTCTTT
d_call: NA
clone_size: once
j_call: TRBJ1-1
v_call: TRBV9

cdr3_aa: CASSLALPGTYGYTF
cdr3_nt: TGTGCCAGCAGCTTAGCGCTTCCCGGGACATATGGCTACACCTTC
d_call: NA
clone_size: NA
j_call: TRBJ1-2
v_call: TRBV7-9

cdr3_aa: CASSELRGQPQHF
cdr3_nt: TGTGCCAGCAGTGAATTAAGGGGTCAGCCCCAGCATTTT
d_call: NA
clone_size: NA
j_call: TRBJ1-5
v_call: TRBV25-1